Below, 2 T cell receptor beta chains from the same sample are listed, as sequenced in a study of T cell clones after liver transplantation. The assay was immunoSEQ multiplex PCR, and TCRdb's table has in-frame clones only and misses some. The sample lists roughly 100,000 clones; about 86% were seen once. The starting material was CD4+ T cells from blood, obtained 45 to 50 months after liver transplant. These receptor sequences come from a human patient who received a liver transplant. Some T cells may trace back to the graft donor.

CDR3 sequence: CASSSEGTATYEQFF. In nucleotides, the CDR3 is TGTGCCAGTAGTTCAGAAGGGACAGCTACCTATGAGCAGTTCTTC. The chain carries TRBV19 and TRBJ2-1, with 7 bases lining up with TRBD1. V lost 5 bases, J lost 8 bases, and 12 bases stayed unmatched. The CDR3 is made up of 15 amino acids. Per germline, CDR1 LNHDA and CDR2 SQIVND (reference sequence).

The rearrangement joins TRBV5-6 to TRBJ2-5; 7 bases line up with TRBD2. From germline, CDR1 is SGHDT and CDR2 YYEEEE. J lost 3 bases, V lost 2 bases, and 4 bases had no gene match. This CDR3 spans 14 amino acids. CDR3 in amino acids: CASSFASGEETQYF. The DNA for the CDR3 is TGTGCCAGCAGCTTCGCGAGCGGGGAAGAGACCCAGTACTTC.